This entry is about one T cell receptor (beta chain). The data derive from a study of blood T cell repertoires in COVID-19. Using immunoSEQ multiplex PCR, the repertoire was profiled, and TCRdb retains in-frame clones only, with some absent. The sample holds about 230,000 clones, over 80% seen once. Trimming stripped 0 bases from V and 6 bases from J, with 13 bases between. The CDR3 consists of 15 residues. The germline gives CDR1 SGHDT, CDR2 YYEEEE. This rearrangement joins TRBV5-6 to TRBJ1-5; no definite D call. Sequenced: peripheral blood. The sequence was collected from a woman aged 65 to 85 with active or convalescent COVID-19. The CDR3 sequence: CASSLARGLVQPQHF. The CDR3 DNA reads as TGTGCCAGCAGCTTGGCCCGAGGGTTAGTTCAGCCCCAGCATTTT.